These 14 T cell receptor beta chains were all obtained from the same sample, sequenced in a study of PD-1 blockade in classical Hodgkin lymphoma. TCRdb's copy holds only in-frame clones and misses some; the assay was immunoSEQ multiplex PCR. The repertoire holds tens of thousands of clones, roughly 76% seen once, with 0.95% to 1.5% in the top ten. The sample's time point: cycle 4 day 1 (C4D1), after 6 weeks of nivolumab. Every single patient, without exception, relapsed after autologous stem cell transplantation, and brentuximab vedotin exposure varied. CD4+ T cells were purified from thawed PBMCs by magnetic negative selection. The material was CD4+ T cells from blood, obtained before the fourth cycle of nivolumab. These receptor sequences come from a human donor with classical Hodgkin lymphoma.

The chain employs TRBV6-5 and TRBJ2-5; D remains ambiguous. The CDR3 totals 13 residues. Germline V gene data show CDR1 as MNHEY and CDR2 as SVGAGI. Trimming shortened V by 2 bases and J by 6 bases, and 10 bases separated the two germline ends. The CDR3 loop is CASSYRSGQTQYF. The DNA of the CDR3 is TGTGCCAGCAGTTACCGGAGTGGTCAGACCCAGTACTTC.

This clone has just one count. This chain connects TRBV11-2 to TRBJ2-5, with 12 bases identical to TRBD2. Germline loops: CDR1 SGHAT, CDR2 FQNNGV. V shed 3 bases, J shed 3 bases, and the junction held 5 bases outside the gene matches. The CDR3 consists of 16 residues. CDR3 sequence: CASSLVTSGGKETQYF. CDR3 DNA: TGTGCCAGCAGCTTGGTCACTAGCGGGGGGAAAGAGACCCAGTACTTC.

CDR3 loop: CASSEFGTGGGGEQYF. CDR3 nucleotide sequence: TGTGCCAGCAGTGAATTTGGGACAGGGGGCGGGGGGGAGCAGTACTTC. J is TRBJ2-7 and V is TRBV6-1; TRBD1 agrees at 12 bases. Germline-derived CDR1 and CDR2 are MNHNS and SASEGT. V trimming: 2 bases; J trimming: 7 bases; junction bases outside the gene matches: 9. There are 16 residues in the CDR3.

This rearrangement joins TRBV5-4 to TRBJ1-3; maybe TRBD1 (5 bases). Between the trimmed V and J ends, which lost 1 base and 3 bases, there was a span of 11 bases. The length of the CDR3 is 15 residues. Germline lookup yields CDR1 SGHNT and CDR2 YYREEE (reference sequence). CDR3 coding DNA: TGTGCCAGCAGCTTGAGGGGAAGGAGTGGAAACACCATATATTTT. Translated: CASSLRGRSGNTIYF.

For the CDR3, the DNA is TGTGCCAGCAGCCAAGATAGGGGCGGGGGGACAGATACGCAGTATTTT. Protein: CASSQDRGGGTDTQYF. The chain carries TRBV4-2 and TRBJ2-3; 8 nucleotides line up with TRBD2. V was clipped by 0 bases and J by 3 bases; unmatched bases: 5. This CDR3 spans 16 amino acids. Looked up from germline, CDR1 is LGHNA and CDR2 is YNFKEQ.

V is TRBV5-4 and J is TRBJ2-1; a possible D gene is TRBD2 (5 bases). CDR1 and CDR2 from the germline V gene are SGHNT and YYREEE (reference sequence). The CDR3 runs to 15 residues. V gave up 1 base and J gave up 3 bases, with 11 bases separating them. CDR3 sequence: CASSLMGVLYNEQFF. In nucleotides, the CDR3 is TGTGCCAGCAGCTTGATGGGAGTTCTCTACAATGAGCAGTTCTTC.

The chain links TRBV28 to TRBJ1-5; 7 bases align to TRBD1. Germline V gives CDR1 MDHEN, CDR2 SYDVKM. V lost 6 bases to trimming and J lost 0 bases; unmatched junction nucleotides: 17. This CDR3 comprises 19 residues. This CDR3 reads CASRRTGADNLYSNQPQHF. CDR3 DNA: TGTGCCAGCAGAAGAACAGGGGCCGATAACCTTTATAGCAATCAGCCCCAGCATTTT.

The CDR3 region has the DNA TGCGCCAGCAGCTTGCAACAGGTCACCACCGAGCAGTACTTC. Encoded protein: CASSLQQVTTEQYF. The rearrangement uses TRBV5-1 and TRBJ2-7; tentative D call: TRBD1 (5 bases). CDR1 is SGHRS and CDR2 is YFSETQ in the germline V gene. This CDR3 region has 14 residues. Between the trimmed V and J ends, which lost 1 base and 6 bases, there was a span of 14 bases.

The chain uses TRBV9 and TRBJ1-4; D unclear. The CDR3 runs 15 residues. The V gene's germline CDR1 is SGDLS and CDR2 YYNGEE. The V end was cut by 4 bases, the J end by 4 bases, with 14 bases between. This chain's CDR3 is CASSPQTALNEKLFF. For the CDR3, the DNA is TGTGCCAGCAGCCCCCAAACAGCCCTTAATGAAAAACTGTTTTTT.

The CDR3, as DNA: TGTGCCAGCAGCTTAGGTCAGGGGAACACTGAAGCTTTCTTT. It encodes CASSLGQGNTEAFF. V gene TRBV11-2 combines with J gene TRBJ1-1; perhaps TRBD1 as D (5 bases). V lost 1 base, J lost 1 base, and 7 bases lay in between. CDR1 and CDR2 (germline): SGHAT, FQNNGV. CDR3 length: 14 amino acids.

V usage is TRBV19 and J usage is TRBJ2-7, with D hard to call. This CDR3 region has 13 residues. The germline V gene has CDR1 LNHDA and CDR2 SQIVND (reference sequence). The V end lost 5 bases, the J end lost 6 bases, and 14 bases lay between the germline ends. DNA for the CDR3: TGTGCCAGTAGTGAGGTCGTCCCAAGCGAGCAGTACTTC. Its protein product is CASSEVVPSEQYF.

This clone was found once. The chain joins TRBV9 to TRBJ2-7; tentatively, D is TRBD2 (6 bases). V was shortened by 0 bases and J by 2 bases, with 12 bases between the two germline ends. Germline CDR1 is SGDLS and CDR2 is YYNGEE. The CDR3 totals 15 residues. The CDR3 protein is CASSVGAGIAYEQYF. CDR3 nucleotides: TGTGCCAGCAGCGTAGGGGCGGGGATTGCCTACGAGCAGTACTTC.

The chain carries TRBV6-5 and TRBJ2-3; 11 bases agree with TRBD2. The germline V gene encodes CDR1 MNHEY and CDR2 SVGAGI. The CDR3 totals 15 residues. V lost 4 bases and J lost 2; bases outside the gene matches: 2. This chain's CDR3 is CASSLAGGFTDTQYF. The DNA of the CDR3 is TGTGCCAGCAGTTTAGCGGGGGGGTTCACAGATACGCAGTATTTT.

The CDR3 DNA is TGTGCCAGTAGTACCCGGACAGGTTCGGGCAGAAGCTCCTATAATTCACCCCTCCACTTT. Protein: CASSTRTGSGRSSYNSPLHF. This chain uses TRBV19 with TRBJ1-6; 7 nucleotides match TRBD1. The CDR3 totals 20 residues. V lost 4 bases, J lost 0 bases, and 15 bases stayed unmatched. Germline loops: CDR1 LNHDA, CDR2 SQIVND (reference sequence).